This T cell receptor beta chain was recorded in a study of OX40 agonist ivuxolimab in advanced cancers. For context, the study as a whole: Ivuxolimab was an agonistic, fully human IgG2 monoclonal antibody directed against OX40 (CD134), a costimulatory receptor. Intravenous ivuxolimab was administered to patients every 2 weeks at six dose levels: 0.01, 0.1, 0.3, 1.5, 3 and 10 mg/kg. Of the 50 or so patients in dose escalation, about 20 had hepatocellular carcinoma, some 15 had melanoma, 9 had renal cell carcinoma and 9 had head and neck cancer. The dose-escalation cohort was almost 85% male with a mean age of about 60 years, ranging from 23 to 79. Patients were allowed to have had prior anti-PD-1, anti-PD-L1 or anti-CTLA-4 therapy, and approximately 37% of the dose-escalation patients had been treated with checkpoint inhibitors. Three dose-escalation patients achieved partial responses, one with hepatocellular carcinoma and two with cutaneous melanoma. Peripheral TCRbeta sequencing aimed to test whether ivuxolimab altered TCR sequence diversity and caused clonal T-cell expansion. The monotherapy dose-escalation portion (N ≈ 52 patients) of the phase I ivuxolimab trial is reported in the paper.

Broader findings and caveats from the paper: On average, CD8+ T cells showed more expanded clones than CD4+ T cells after ivuxolimab. Clonal expansion of both CD4+ and CD8+ blood T cells was observed from baseline to week 6 at doses 0.1 to 3.0 mg/kg. Partial responders in the 0.1-3.0 mg/kg groups had among the lowest normalized peripheral clonal expansion, especially among CD8+ T cells. The antigen specificity of the peripheral T cells that underwent clonal expansion was not determined. Low levels of normalized T-cell clonal expansion were also seen in some nonresponding patients.

As regards this clone: Its antigen target is currently unknown. No quality values exist for individual bases; no much larger clone is one base distant.

Genomic DNA was isolated from the sorted cells so that the TCRbeta CDR3 region could be sequenced. The immunoSEQ Assay was used for sequencing of TCRbeta CDR3 regions. The clones in this table, taken by TCRdb from immuneACCESS, are in-frame only. Not every clone is retained; where verified, under half of the shortfall comes from an unresolved V gene, and the cause of the rest is unknown. Within this sample are approximately 22,000 clones, with 80% to 90% of them counted one time only. In total, the top ten clones hold roughly a sixth of the sample. Patients with a history of autoimmune disease or receiving systemic immunosuppression were excluded from the trial. Peripheral blood for TCR sequencing was collected from all dose cohorts at baseline, on cycle 4 day 1, and on cycle 7 day 1. Samples came from an open-label, multicenter, first-in-human phase I dose-escalation trial of ivuxolimab. Adults with locally advanced or metastatic head and neck squamous cell, hepatocellular, melanoma or renal cell carcinoma were enrolled in the trial. Before TCR sequencing, CD4+ and CD8+ T cells were separately sorted from peripheral blood.

Inclusive of the bounding cysteine and phenylalanine, the CDR3 is 15 residues long. Of the read, only the CDR3 DNA is kept; its 45 bases are in frame from base 1. Cut back by 3 bases and 5 bases, the V and J ends lie 14 bases apart. The germline V gene (reference sequence) specifies LNHDA as CDR1 and SQIVND as CDR2. The sequence was obtained from an adult with an advanced solid tumor such as melanoma, head and neck, liver or kidney cancer. Specimen: CD4+ or CD8+ T cells sorted from blood, collected in a trial of the OX40 agonist ivuxolimab. This chain joins TRBV19 to TRBJ2-1, with a weak D call of TRBD2 (6 bases match). CDR3 reads: CASSIGGFWNNEQFF. The DNA sequence reads TGTGCCAGTAGTATTGGAGGGTTCTGGAACAATGAGCAGTTCTTC.